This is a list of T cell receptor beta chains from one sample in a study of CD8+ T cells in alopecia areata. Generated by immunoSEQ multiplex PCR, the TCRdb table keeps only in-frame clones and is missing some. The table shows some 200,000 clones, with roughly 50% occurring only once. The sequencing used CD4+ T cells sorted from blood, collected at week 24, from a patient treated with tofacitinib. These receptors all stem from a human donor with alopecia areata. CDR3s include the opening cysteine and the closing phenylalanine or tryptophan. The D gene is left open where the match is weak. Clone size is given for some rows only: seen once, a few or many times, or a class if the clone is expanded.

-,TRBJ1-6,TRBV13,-,TGTGCCAGCAGCTCCCGTTCAGAGGGTTTGGCGTATTCACCCCTCCACTTT,CASSSRSEGLAYSPLHF
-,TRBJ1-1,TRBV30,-,TGTGCCGGGTCCCTAGGGGACACTGAAGCTTTCTTT,CAGSLGDTEAFF
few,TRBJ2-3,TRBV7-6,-,TGTGCCAGCAGCTTAGCGGGCCCAGCGGCAGATACGCAGTATTTT,CASSLAGPAADTQYF
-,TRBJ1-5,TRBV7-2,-,TGTGCCAGCAGCCCCGGACAGTCGAAGTATCAGCCCCAGCATTTT,CASSPGQSKYQPQHF
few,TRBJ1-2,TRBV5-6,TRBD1,TGTGCCAGCAGCGTGGACAGGGTAGGCGGCTACACCTTC,CASSVDRVGGYTF
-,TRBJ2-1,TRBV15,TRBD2,TGTGCCACCAGCCTCTATAGCGGGAGGGTGAATGAGCAGTTCTTC,CATSLYSGRVNEQFF
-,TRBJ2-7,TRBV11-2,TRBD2,TGTGCGACCCGTGGGGGGGACGTTCTATACGAGCAGTATTTC,CATRGGDVLYEQYF
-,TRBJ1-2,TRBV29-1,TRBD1,TGCAGCGTTGAAGATCCGGTTGGACAGGATGGCTACACCTTC,CSVEDPVGQDGYTF
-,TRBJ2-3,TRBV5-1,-,TGCGCCAGCAGCTTGGAACCACCAGATACGCAGTATTTT,CASSLEPPDTQYF
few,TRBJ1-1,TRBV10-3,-,TGTGCCATCAGCTCACCAGGGACGAACACTGAAGCTTTCTTT,CAISSPGTNTEAFF
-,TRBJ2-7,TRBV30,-,TGTGCCTGGAGTCCCTCAGTAGTCTACGAGCAGTACTTC,CAWSPSVVYEQYF
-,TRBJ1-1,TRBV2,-,TGTGCCAGCATTATTGTTGGGACTGAAGCTTTCTTT,CASIIVGTEAFF
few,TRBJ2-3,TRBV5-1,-,TGCGCCAGCAGCTTAAGAAGCGTCACAGATACGCAGTATTTT,CASSLRSVTDTQYF
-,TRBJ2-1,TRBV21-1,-,TGTGCCAGCAGCACAGGACAGCAATACAATGAGCAGTTCTTC,CASSTGQQYNEQFF
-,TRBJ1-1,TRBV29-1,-,TGCAGCGGGGGAGCAGGGCTACTGGAAGCTTTCTTT,CSGGAGLLEAFF
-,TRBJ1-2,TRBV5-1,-,TGCGCCAGCAGCCCTCGAGCTAACTATGGCTACACCTTC,CASSPRANYGYTF
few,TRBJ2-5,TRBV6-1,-,TGTGCCAGCAGTGCCGATAACCGGGAGACCCAGTACTTC,CASSADNRETQYF
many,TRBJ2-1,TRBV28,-,TGTGCCAGCAGAGACTCGGGGGTATCCTACAATGAGCAGTTCTTC,CASRDSGVSYNEQFF
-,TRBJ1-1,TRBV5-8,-,TGTGCCAGCAGCTTGGGGGACTTTAGTGGCACTGAAGCTTTCTTT,CASSLGDFSGTEAFF
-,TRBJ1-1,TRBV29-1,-,TGCAGCGTTGTAATCGCGGGAGTAGGCACTGAAGCTTTCTTT,CSVVIAGVGTEAFF
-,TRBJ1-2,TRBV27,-,TGTGCCAGCAGGTCACAGGGCTATGGCTACACCTTC,CASRSQGYGYTF
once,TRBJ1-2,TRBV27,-,TGTGCCAGCAGCCCGGACAGCCGGGGCTACACCTTC,CASSPDSRGYTF
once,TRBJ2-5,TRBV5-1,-,TGCGCCAGCAGCCCCTCAGTTCAAGAGACCCAGTACTTC,CASSPSVQETQYF
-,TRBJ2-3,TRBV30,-,TGTGCCTGGAGTTCCGCAGATACGCAGTATTTT,CAWSSADTQYF
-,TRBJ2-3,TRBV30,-,TGTGCCTGGAGCTTAGGGGGGTTTAGCACAGATACGCAGTATTTT,CAWSLGGFSTDTQYF
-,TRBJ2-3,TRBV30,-,TGTGCCTGGAGTGTACGGGGTGGAGATACGCAGTATTTT,CAWSVRGGDTQYF
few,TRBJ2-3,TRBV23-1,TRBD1,TGCGCAGCCGACAGGGTGGCAGATACGCAGTATTTT,CAADRVADTQYF
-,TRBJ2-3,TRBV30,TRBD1,TGTGCCTGGAGTGTACAGGGGGCCCCCTCAGATACGCAGTATTTT,CAWSVQGAPSDTQYF
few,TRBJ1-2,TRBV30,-,TGTGCCTGGACCTTAGGGGTGGACTATGGCTACACCTTC,CAWTLGVDYGYTF
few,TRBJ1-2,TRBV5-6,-,TGTGCCAGCAGCCCGACGGGAGGGCCCCGCGGCTATGGCTACACCTTC,CASSPTGGPRGYGYTF
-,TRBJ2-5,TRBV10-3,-,TGTGCCATCAGTGTGCAGGGACAAGAGACCCAGTACTTC,CAISVQGQETQYF
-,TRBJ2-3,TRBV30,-,TGTGCCTGGAGTCACGGCACAGATACGCAGTATTTT,CAWSHGTDTQYF
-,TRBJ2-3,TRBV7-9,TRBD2,TGTGCCAGCAGCTTAGTCGGGGGGAAAGATACGCAGTATTTT,CASSLVGGKDTQYF
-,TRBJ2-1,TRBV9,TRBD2,TGTGCCAGCAGCGTAGGCGGGACTAGCGGGGACAATGAGCAGTTCTTC,CASSVGGTSGDNEQFF
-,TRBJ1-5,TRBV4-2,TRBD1,TGTGCCAGCAGCTCCTCCGACAGGGCTGGGCGTCCCCAGCATTTT,CASSSSDRAGRPQHF
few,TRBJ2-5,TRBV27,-,TGTGCCAGCAGCCACGGGGCCTCCCAAGAGACCCAGTACTTC,CASSHGASQETQYF
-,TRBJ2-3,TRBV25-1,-,TGTGCCAGCAGTATAGTAACAGATACGCAGTATTTT,CASSIVTDTQYF
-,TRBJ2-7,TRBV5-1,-,TGCGCCAGCAGCTTGGTTGCCCACGAGCAGTACTTC,CASSLVAHEQYF
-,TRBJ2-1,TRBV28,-,TGTGCCACCATAAGGCCCGCAATCAATGAGCAGTTCTTC,CATIRPAINEQFF
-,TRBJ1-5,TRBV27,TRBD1,TGTGCCAGCAGTCCCGGGACAGGGTTTGGGGATCAGCCCCAGCATTTT,CASSPGTGFGDQPQHF
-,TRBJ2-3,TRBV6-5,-,TGTGCCAGCAGAGACTCGTCGGACTTGCAGTATTTT,CASRDSSDLQYF
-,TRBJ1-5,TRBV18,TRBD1,TGTGCCAGCGCAGAAATGACAGGGGCAGGCCAGCCCCAGCATTTT,CASAEMTGAGQPQHF
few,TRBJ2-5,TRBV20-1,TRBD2,TGCAGTGCTAGCGGGGGGGAGACCCAGTACTTC,CSASGGETQYF
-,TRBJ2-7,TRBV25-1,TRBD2,TGTGCCAGCAGTGGGACTAGCGGGAGGACTAGGAGCTCCTACGAGCAGTACTTC,CASSGTSGRTRSSYEQYF
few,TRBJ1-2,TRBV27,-,TGTGCCAGCAGTTTGTCCGGGGCTAGGGGTGGCTACACCTTC,CASSLSGARGGYTF
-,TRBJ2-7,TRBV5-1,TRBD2,TGCGCCAGCAGCTCGACTAGCAGCCCCTACGAGCAGTACTTC,CASSSTSSPYEQYF
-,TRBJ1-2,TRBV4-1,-,TGCGCCAGCAGTCGGACAAAGGGTAACTATGGCTACACCTTC,CASSRTKGNYGYTF
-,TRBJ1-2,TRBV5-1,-,TGCGCCAGCAGCTTGGACGCTAACTATGGCTACACCTTC,CASSLDANYGYTF
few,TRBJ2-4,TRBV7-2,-,TGTGCCAGCAGCTTCGGGGAAAAGGACATTCAGTACTTC,CASSFGEKDIQYF
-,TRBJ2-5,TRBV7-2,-,TGTGCCAGCAGCTTGCAGCCCGGGGGGACAGGAGAGACCCAGTACTTC,CASSLQPGGTGETQYF
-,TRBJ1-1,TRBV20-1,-,TGCAGTGTACCCCTGAACACTGAAGCTTTCTTT,CSVPLNTEAFF
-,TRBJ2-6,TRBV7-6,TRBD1,TGTGCCAGCAGCTTATTCTCGGGACAGAAGTCTGGGGCCAACGTCCTGACTTTC,CASSLFSGQKSGANVLTF
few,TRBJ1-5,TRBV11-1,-,TGTGCCAGCAGCCTCTTTACCGGGTCCCCCCAGCATTTT,CASSLFTGSPQHF
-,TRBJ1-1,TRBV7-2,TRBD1,TGTGCCAGCAGCTCGACAGGGCGGGCTTTCTTT,CASSSTGRAFF
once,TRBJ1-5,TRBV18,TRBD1,TGTGCCAGCTCTGGACAGGACAATCAGCCCCAGCATTTT,CASSGQDNQPQHF
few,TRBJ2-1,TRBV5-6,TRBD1,TGTGCCAGCAGCTTTCTAGGGACAGGGGATTGGCATGAGCAGTTCTTC,CASSFLGTGDWHEQFF
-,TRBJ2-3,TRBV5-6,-,TGTGCCAGCAGCGCTGGTCGAGCAGATACGCAGTATTTT,CASSAGRADTQYF
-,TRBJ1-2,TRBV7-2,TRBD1,TGTGCCAGCAGCCCCGTGTCGGGACAGGGAAGTGGCTACACCTTC,CASSPVSGQGSGYTF
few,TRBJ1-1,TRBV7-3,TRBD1,TGTGCCAGCAGCTCTGGGACAGGGCCAGCTTTCTTT,CASSSGTGPAFF
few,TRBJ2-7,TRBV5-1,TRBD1,TGCGCCAGCAGCTTACAACCGGGACAGAGGGGCGAGCAGTACTTC,CASSLQPGQRGEQYF